The sequence of this T cell receptor beta chain was determined in a study of blood T cell repertoires in COVID-19. Study-level information: The study drew acute and convalescent COVID-19 samples from the United States, Italy and Spain. Sample material is recorded as cDNA or gDNA derived from T cells, B-cell-depleted T cells, or PBMCs.

Trimming removed 4 bases at V and 3 bases at J, with 12 bases between. Germline V CDR1 and CDR2: SEHNR, FQNEAQ (reference sequence). The CDR3 has 14 residues. Original methodology: It was from reference gene primer amplification that nucleated cell counts were estimated. Data came from immunoSEQ multiplex PCR; TCRdb stores just in-frame clones and leaves some out. V and J calls plus clone size are reproduced from that table; the DNA served to infer D and trimming. The table shows over 200,000 clones, with 80% to 95% occurring only once. Seattle researchers signed up patients amid active infection and tracked them longitudinally.

The chain recombines TRBV7-9 with TRBJ1-2; TRBD1 is a possible D gene (6 bases). This receptor was identified in a man aged 60 to 75 with COVID-19, enrolled during active disease. The sample taken for sequencing was peripheral blood. This CDR3 is CASSSRQGYYGYTF. For the CDR3, the DNA is TGTGCCAGCAGCTCACGTCAGGGGTACTATGGCTACACCTTC.